This T cell receptor beta chain was profiled in a study of cytomegalovirus exposure and HLA in healthy donors. Notes on the study in general: The classifier reportedly diagnosed cytomegalovirus status with high sensitivity and specificity. Overall, around 150 TCR beta chains were annotated as cytomegalovirus-associated.

Use of 60 Vbeta and 13 Jbeta primers characterized the PCR. Per the authors' pipeline: Unique TCR beta chains totaled some 80 million in a later count, with 8.5 million to 12 million of them shared. The data were produced by immunoSEQ multiplex PCR, yet TCRdb's version contains in-frame clones alone and is incomplete. V and J calls and clone size are copied from that table; D and trimming were computed from the DNA. The table has approximately 200,000 clones, 60% to 85% seen once. Trimming left V 0 bases short and J 7 bases short, with 10 bases between. The CDR3 is 13 residues long. From germline, CDR1 is SGHNT and CDR2 YENEEA. For this clone: What it binds is unknown.

This TCR was sampled from a girl aged 10-17 years in good health and CMV-seropositive. Material: PBMCs. The chain recombines TRBV11-3 with TRBJ2-7; the D gene is possibly TRBD2 (5 bases). The CDR3 DNA reads TGTGCCAGCAGCTTAGATCGCGGAGGAGAGCAGTACTTC. Encoded protein: CASSLDRGGEQYF.